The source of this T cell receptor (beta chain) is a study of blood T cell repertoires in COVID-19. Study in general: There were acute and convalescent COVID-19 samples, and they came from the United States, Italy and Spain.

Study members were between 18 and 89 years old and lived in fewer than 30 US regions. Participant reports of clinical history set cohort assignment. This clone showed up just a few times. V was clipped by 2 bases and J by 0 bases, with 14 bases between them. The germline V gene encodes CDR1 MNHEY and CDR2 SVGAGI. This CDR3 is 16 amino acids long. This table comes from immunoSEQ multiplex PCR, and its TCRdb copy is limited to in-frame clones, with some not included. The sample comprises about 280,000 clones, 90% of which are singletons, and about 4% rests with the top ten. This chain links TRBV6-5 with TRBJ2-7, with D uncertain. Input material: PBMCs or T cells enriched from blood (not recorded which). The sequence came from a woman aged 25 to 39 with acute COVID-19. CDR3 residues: CASSYGASPSSYEQYF. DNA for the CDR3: TGTGCCAGCAGTTACGGTGCCTCGCCGAGCTCCTACGAGCAGTACTTC.